This passage covers 9 T cell receptor beta chains from one sample sequenced in a study of spatial heterogeneity in lung cancer. Time point noted: blood at routine non-recurrence follow-up after resection. Sequencing of whole RNA from tumor, nontumor lung or frozen PBMC involved no sorting. Using its own MiXCR run on the 5' RACE reads, TCRdb lists one record per CDR3 protein. The data contain 20,000 to 30,000 distinct CDR3 sequences, 4.5% to 7.5% of them singletons. The material sequenced was PBMCs, taken at follow-up. These receptor sequences come from a male donor with early-stage non-small cell lung cancer.

This clonotype has a count of ten or more. This chain connects TRBV12-3 or TRBV12-4 to TRBJ2-3, with D perhaps TRBD1 or TRBD2 (5 bases each). The CDR3 sequence is 15 residues long. Between the trimmed V and J ends, which lost 6 bases and 0 bases, there was a span of 13 bases. CDR3 DNA: TGTGCCAGCAGGGGCCGGGACGTAAGCACAGATACGCAGTATTTT. Translation gives CASRGRDVSTDTQYF.

This clonotype appeared a few times. This rearrangement joins TRBV19 to TRBJ1-2; possibly TRBD1 for D (5 bases). V lost 5 bases and J 3 bases, leaving 7 bases between the germline ends. The CDR3 contains 12 residues. CDR1 and CDR2 from the germline V gene are LNHDA and SQIVND (reference sequence). CDR3 sequence (DNA): TGTGCCAGTAGTCAGGGCCACTATGGCTACACCTTC. Protein product: CASSQGHYGYTF.

This clonotype was recorded a few times. V is TRBV10-3 and J is TRBJ2-7, with 11 bases aligning to TRBD1. Per germline, CDR1 ENHRY and CDR2 SYGVKD. V shed 4 bases, J shed 6 bases, and the junction held 2 bases outside the gene matches. This CDR3 comprises 13 residues. This CDR3 is CAISGTGGGEQYF. The CDR3 bases are TGTGCCATCAGTGGGACAGGGGGCGGCGAGCAGTACTTC.

This clonotype occurred a few times. The rearrangement uses TRBV7-9 and TRBJ2-1, with 9 bases that match TRBD1. CDR3 size: 16 residues. V dropped 3 bases and J dropped 6; count of bases not matched to a gene: 9. Germline assignment: CDR1 SEHNR and CDR2 FQNEAQ (reference sequence). CDR3: CASSFISGQGPNEQFF. The CDR3 DNA is TGTGCCAGCAGCTTTATATCGGGACAGGGCCCCAATGAGCAGTTCTTC.

The chain recombines TRBV18 with TRBJ1-3; D remains ambiguous. CDR1 is KGHSH, CDR2 LQKENI, per germline. V lost 1 base, J lost 0 bases, and 13 bases lay in between. This CDR3 is built from 17 residues. CDR3 sequence: CASSPLGRQSSGNTIYF. The CDR3 DNA reads TGTGCCAGCTCACCACTCGGGCGGCAGAGCTCTGGAAACACCATATATTTT.

The chain joins TRBV7-8 to TRBJ2-1; 11 bases match TRBD2. In germline, CDR1 is SGHVS, CDR2 FQNEAQ. The CDR3 runs to 16 residues. Trimming at V came to 5 bases and at J to 3 bases, leaving 6 bases not matched to a gene. DNA for the CDR3: TGTGCCAGCAGCGTCGTAGCGGGGGGGCTCTACAATGAGCAGTTCTTC. It encodes CASSVVAGGLYNEQFF.

By frequency in the sample, this clonotype is medium-sized (0.01 to 0.1%). The chain couples TRBV9 to TRBJ2-2, with 10 bases aligning to TRBD1. The germline gives CDR1 SGDLS, CDR2 YYNGEE. This CDR3 comprises 16 residues. V was pared by 4 bases and J by 8 bases, with 11 bases of the junction left unmatched. Here the CDR3 reads CASSPRDRGGIGELFF. The CDR3 coding sequence is TGTGCCAGCAGCCCCCGGGACAGGGGAGGAATAGGGGAGCTGTTTTTT.

In its sample, this clonotype was seen many times. This chain uses TRBV29-1 with TRBJ2-1; TRBD2 matches at 10 bases. Per the germline V gene, CDR1 is SQVTM and CDR2 is ANQGSEA. J gave up 2 bases and V 4 bases, and 8 bases lay outside the gene matches. The CDR3 loop spans 16 amino acids. This CDR3 is CSVVLAGAWPYNEQFF. CDR3 sequence (DNA): TGCAGCGTTGTCCTAGCGGGAGCTTGGCCCTACAATGAGCAGTTCTTC.

This clonotype has at least ten counts. The chain is built from TRBV18 and TRBJ2-7, with D possibly TRBD1 on 5 matching bases. CDR3 length: 13 residues. CDR1 KGHSH and CDR2 LQKENI come from the germline V gene. The ends were cut back, 3 bases at V and 3 bases at J, with 9 bases in the middle. CDR3 residues: CASSPDTFYEQYV. CDR3 DNA sequence: TGTGCCAGCTCACCGGACACTTTCTACGAGCAGTACGTC.